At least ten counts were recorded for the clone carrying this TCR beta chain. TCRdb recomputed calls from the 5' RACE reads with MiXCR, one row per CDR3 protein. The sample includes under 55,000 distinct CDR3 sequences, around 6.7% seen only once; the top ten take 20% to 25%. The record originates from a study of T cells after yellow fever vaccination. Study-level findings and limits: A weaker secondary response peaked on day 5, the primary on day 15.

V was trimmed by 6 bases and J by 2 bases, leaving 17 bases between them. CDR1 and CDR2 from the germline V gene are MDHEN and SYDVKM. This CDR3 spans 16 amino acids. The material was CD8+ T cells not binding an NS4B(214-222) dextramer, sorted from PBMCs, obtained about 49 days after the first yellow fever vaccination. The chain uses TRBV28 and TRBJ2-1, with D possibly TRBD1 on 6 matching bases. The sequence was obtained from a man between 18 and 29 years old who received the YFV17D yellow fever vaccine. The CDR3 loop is CASRDPRDNPYNEQFF. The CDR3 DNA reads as TGTGCCAGCAGAGACCCCCGGGACAATCCCTACAATGAGCAGTTCTTC.